Below are 21 T cell receptor beta chains sequenced from a single sample in a study of T cell responses to AZD1222 COVID-19 vaccine. Clones were read by immunoSEQ multiplex PCR, and TCRdb kept only the in-frame ones, dropping some. The table has about 120,000 clones, 75% to 90% seen once. The sample consisted of peripheral blood, taken on day 0 of AZD1222 vaccination. The receptor set was obtained from an adult in good health.

The chain joins TRBV6-4 to TRBJ2-1; D possibly corresponds to TRBD2 (7 bases). Germline assignment: CDR1 MRHNA and CDR2 SNTAGT. V was clipped by 4 bases and J by 5 bases, with 15 bases between them. The length of the CDR3 is 15 residues. The CDR3 region is CASSVEGGLHNEQFF. The CDR3 DNA reads as TGTGCCAGCAGTGTTGAGGGGGGGCTACACAATGAGCAGTTCTTC.

The genes are TRBV7-9 and TRBJ1-5, with D hard to call. Germline CDR1 is SEHNR and CDR2 is FQNEAQ (reference sequence). The CDR3 is made up of 12 amino acids. V lost 4 bases, J lost 7 bases, and 8 bases lay in between. The CDR3 protein is CASSSEEQPQHF. DNA of the CDR3: TGTGCCAGCAGCTCAGAAGAGCAGCCCCAGCATTTT.

The chain has TRBV20-1 and TRBJ1-1; D unclear. Germline V gene data show CDR1 as DFQATT and CDR2 as SNEGSKA (reference sequence). V lost 3 bases and J lost 3, with 20 bases in between. CDR3 length: 16 residues. CDR3 bases: TGCAGTGCTAGTACCTCGCCTTGGGGTCGGGACACTGAAGCTTTCTTT. Protein: CSASTSPWGRDTEAFF.

This chain connects TRBV30 to TRBJ2-7, with a possible D match to TRBD1 (5 bases). The germline V and J ends were trimmed by 2 bases and 4 bases, with 15 bases remaining between them. Germline V CDR1 and CDR2: GTSNPN, SVGIG (reference sequence). This CDR3 has 14 amino acids. The CDR3 DNA reads TGTGCCTGGAGTTTGCCAGGGAAACCGTACGAGCAGTACTTC. This codes for CAWSLPGKPYEQYF. Together with reference TRBV30 and TRBJ2-7, the CDR3 gives the full variable domain: SQTIHQWPATLVQPVGSPLSLECTVEGTSNPNLYWYRQAAGRGLQLLFYSVGIGQISSEVPQNLSASRPQDRQFILSSKKLLLSDSGFYLCAWSLPGKPYEQYFGPGTRLTVT.

The chain uses TRBV7-9 and TRBJ1-2; D not certain. The V gene lost 5 bases and the J gene lost 0 bases, with 7 bases spanning the gap. The CDR3 is 13 amino acids. Germline CDR1 and CDR2: SEHNR and FQNEAQ (reference sequence). The CDR3 is CASSPGANYGYTF. The DNA for the CDR3 is TGTGCCAGCAGCCCCGGGGCTAACTATGGCTACACCTTC.

The chain couples TRBV2 to TRBJ1-1; TRBD1 might be the D (5 bases). The CDR3 has 14 residues. The V end lost 3 bases, the J end lost 0 bases, and 8 bases lay between the germline ends. The germline CDR1 and CDR2 sequences are SNHLY and FYNNEI. The DNA for the CDR3 is TGTGCCAGCAGTGAGCAGGGCCTGAACACTGAAGCTTTCTTT. The encoded protein is CASSEQGLNTEAFF.

V is TRBV7-2 and J is TRBJ1-1; no definite D call. This CDR3 has 13 residues. The V end lost 2 bases, the J end lost 4 bases, and 8 bases lay between the germline ends. CDR1 and CDR2 from the germline V gene are SGHTA and FQGNSA. CDR3 protein: CASSLKGSTEAFF. The CDR3 region has the DNA TGTGCCAGCAGCTTAAAGGGTTCCACTGAAGCTTTCTTT.

V and J are TRBV30 and TRBJ1-2; D possibly corresponds to TRBD1 (5 bases). The V end was cut by 1 base, the J end by 7 bases, with 13 bases between. CDR3 length: 13 residues. In germline, CDR1 is GTSNPN, CDR2 SVGIG (reference sequence). This chain's CDR3 is CAWSGQGRLGYTF. As DNA, the CDR3 is TGTGCCTGGAGTGGCCAGGGACGACTTGGCTACACCTTC.

The gene calls are TRBV11-3 and TRBJ2-1, with D uncertain. The germline gives CDR1 SGHNT, CDR2 YENEEA. V was shortened by 4 bases and J by 0 bases, with 13 bases between the two germline ends. The CDR3 has 16 residues. The CDR3 reads CASSSQPGTSYNEQFF. DNA of the CDR3: TGTGCCAGCAGCTCTCAGCCAGGAACCTCCTACAATGAGCAGTTCTTC.

This clone was seen only once. V usage is TRBV20-1 and J usage is TRBJ1-2; D unresolved. CDR1 is DFQATT, CDR2 SNEGSKA, per germline (reference sequence). This CDR3 contains 10 residues. Trimming took 2 bases from V and 8 from J, leaving 6 bases between them. The CDR3 DNA follows: TGCAGTGCTAGACTACAGGGCTACACCTTC. As protein: CSARLQGYTF.

This clone appeared once. The chain couples TRBV27 to TRBJ1-6; no definite D call. Germline assignment: CDR1 MNHEY and CDR2 SMNVEV (reference sequence). Trimming removed 5 bases from V and 7 bases from J, with 12 bases in between. The CDR3 runs to 14 residues. The CDR3 protein is CASSPAVFNSPLHF. CDR3 DNA: TGTGCCAGCAGTCCCGCAGTATTCAATTCACCCCTCCACTTT.

This chain uses TRBV6-1 with TRBJ1-4; 8 bases match TRBD1. Germline V gives CDR1 MNHNS, CDR2 SASEGT. The CDR3 length is 14 residues. After removal of 3 bases from V and 13 bases from J, the junction contained 10 bases not matched to a gene. The CDR3 loop is CASSDLGQGGRLFF. The CDR3 region has the DNA TGTGCCAGCAGTGACCTAGGACAGGGTGGGAGACTGTTTTTT.

The chain couples TRBV5-1 to TRBJ1-1; TRBD1 aligns across 7 bases. Germline V CDR1 and CDR2: SGHRS, YFSETQ. The CDR3 runs to 15 residues. Losses at the gene ends were 0 bases for V and 2 bases for J; bases not matched to a gene: 4. DNA of the CDR3: TGCGCCAGCAGCTTGGAGGGACAGCGTAACACTGAAGCTTTCTTT. It is translated as CASSLEGQRNTEAFF.

This clone has only a few counts. The chain recombines TRBV2 with TRBJ1-2; D not resolved. The V gene lost 4 bases and the J gene lost 7 bases, with 16 bases spanning the gap. Per the germline V gene, CDR1 is SNHLY and CDR2 is FYNNEI. The CDR3 loop spans 14 amino acids. CDR3: CASSALGANSGYTF. The CDR3, as DNA: TGTGCCAGCAGTGCATTAGGAGCAAATAGTGGCTACACCTTC. Looking up the rest from reference TRBV2 and TRBJ1-2 gives the full variable domain: EPEVTQTPSHQVTQMGQEVILRCVPISNHLYFYWYRQILGQKVEFLVSFYNNEISEKSEIFDDQFSVERPDGSNFTLKIRSTKLEDSAMYFCASSALGANSGYTFGSGTRLTVV.

Only a few counts were recorded for this clone. The chain employs TRBV6-1 and TRBJ1-3; TRBD1 might be the D (6 bases). Germline CDR1 and CDR2: MNHNS and SASEGT. The V gene lost 4 bases and the J gene lost 8 bases, with 24 bases spanning the gap. The CDR3 totals 17 residues. The CDR3 bases are TGTGCCAGCAGTGTTCCCCCAGGGGTCAGCCGATGGGACACCATATATTTT. It yields the protein CASSVPPGVSRWDTIYF.

This clone was recorded only once. The gene calls are TRBV5-6 and TRBJ1-1, with a tentative D call TRBD1 (5 bases). The V and J ends lost 2 bases and 5 bases respectively, with 13 bases between them. Per germline, CDR1 SGHDT and CDR2 YYEEEE. The CDR3 runs to 14 residues. The CDR3, as DNA: TGTGCCAGCAGCTTCGGGGCGCCGAGAACTGAAGCTTTCTTT. Amino acids: CASSFGAPRTEAFF.

The chain combines TRBV7-2 with TRBJ1-2; maybe TRBD1 (6 bases). Per the germline V gene, CDR1 is SGHTA and CDR2 is FQGNSA. The CDR3 has 17 residues. The germline V and J ends were trimmed by 1 base and 7 bases, with 22 bases remaining between them. The CDR3: CASSLVSVAGTRSGYTF. CDR3 nucleotides: TGTGCCAGCAGCTTAGTAAGTGTCGCTGGGACACGGAGTGGCTACACCTTC.

As for this clone: Additional DNA sequences in this sample encode the identical CDR3. The chain is built from TRBV7-2 and TRBJ1-3; D not resolved. Trimming removed 5 bases at V and 0 bases at J, with 5 bases between. This CDR3 spans 13 amino acids. Germline V gives CDR1 SGHTA, CDR2 FQGNSA. The CDR3 nucleotides are TGTGCCAGCAGCAGTAGCTCTGGAAACACCATATATTTT. Translating gives CASSSSSGNTIYF. Full variable domain (outside the CDR3, taken from reference TRBV7-2 and TRBJ1-3): GAGVSQSPSNKVTEKGKDVELRCDPISGHTALYWYRQSLGQGLEFLIYFQGNSAPDKSGLPSDRFSAERTGGSVSTLTIQRTQQEDSAVYLCASSSSSGNTIYFGEGSWLTVV.

This sequence joins TRBV27 and TRBJ2-7; D remains ambiguous. The CDR3 is 12 amino acids. Trimming left V 4 bases short and J 6 bases short, with 10 bases between. Germline values: CDR1 MNHEY, CDR2 SMNVEV (reference sequence). CDR3 nucleotides: TGTGCCAGCAGTTCCCCGGGCATCGAGCAGTACTTC. Its translation: CASSSPGIEQYF.

The chain employs TRBV7-6 and TRBJ2-2; 9 positions agree with TRBD2. Germline V gene lookup returns CDR1 SGHVS and CDR2 FNYEAQ. The CDR3 runs to 17 residues. The junction had 9 bases not matched to a gene; V was cut back by 5 bases and J by 2 bases. CDR3 bases: TGTGCCAGCAGCGGGGCTAGCGGGGACAAAAACACCGGGGAGCTGTTTTTT. This gives the protein CASSGASGDKNTGELFF.

CDR3 sequence: CASSIGVGLDQPQHF. CDR3 coding DNA: TGTGCCAGTAGTATAGGGGTAGGGTTGGATCAGCCCCAGCATTTT. This chain uses TRBV19 with TRBJ1-5; D unresolved. The CDR3 spans 15 residues. V lost 1 base to trimming and J lost 5 bases, with 12 bases between them. Germline-derived CDR1 and CDR2 are LNHDA and SQIVND (reference sequence).